The 31 T cell receptor beta chains reported below all come from one sample, sequenced in a study of spatial heterogeneity in lung cancer. Noted time point: sample taken at primary tumor resection. Material for sequencing was whole RNA from tumor, nontumor lung or frozen PBMC, left unsorted. TCRdb re-analysed the 5' RACE reads in MiXCR, keeping a single row per CDR3 protein. The sample consists of tens of thousands of distinct CDR3 sequences, 10% to 15% of them appearing once. The input for sequencing was PBMCs, taken at surgery. Every receptor here comes from a male donor with early-stage non-small cell lung cancer.

A note on this clonotype: The junction does not match germline at one end; this may be a read error. The chain recombines TRBV12-3 or TRBV12-4 with TRBJ2-2, with 12 positions matching TRBD2. This CDR3 comprises 15 residues. The DNA of the CDR3 is TGTGCCAGCAGTCTAGCGGGAGGGCCGACCGGGGAGCTGTTTTTT. Encoded protein: CASSLAGGPTGELFF.

This clonotype was recorded a few times. The J gene is TRBJ2-3, the V gene TRBV6-5, with 10 bases that match TRBD1. CDR1 and CDR2 (germline): MNHEY, SVGAGI. This CDR3 comprises 15 residues. With 6 bases clipped from V and 4 bases from J, the junction kept 7 bases outside the gene matches. CDR3 region: CASSLDRGRPDTQYF. The CDR3 coding sequence is TGTGCCAGCAGCCTAGACAGGGGGCGTCCAGATACGCAGTATTTT.

A word on this clonotype: This may come from a read error, since a much larger clone is one base off. The V and J genes are TRBV11-1 and TRBJ1-4, with no clear D. The CDR3 covers 13 residues. Germline CDR1 and CDR2: SGHAT and FQDESV (reference sequence). CDR3 sequence (DNA): TGTGCCAGCGCGGCAGAAATCAATGAAAAACTGCTTTTT. Encoded protein: CASAAEINEKLLF.

This clonotype was detected a few times. The rearrangement uses TRBV20-1 and TRBJ2-2; no reliable D call. The V gene's germline CDR1 is DFQATT and CDR2 SNEGSKA (reference sequence). V was pared by 2 bases and J by 4 bases, with 8 bases between. The CDR3 is made up of 13 amino acids. CDR3 amino acids: CSARPPSTGELFF. In nucleotides, the CDR3 is TGCAGTGCTAGACCCCCCAGCACCGGGGAGCTGTTTTTT.

The rearrangement uses TRBV19 and TRBJ1-2; D might be TRBD1 (6 bases). The V and J ends lost 8 bases and 6 bases respectively, with 25 bases between them. Germline CDR1 LNHDA, CDR2 SQIVND (reference sequence). The CDR3 consists of 16 residues. CDR3 in amino acids: CASSTLSNRAMDGYTF. The CDR3 DNA reads as TGTGCCAGTTCCACACTTTCTAACAGGGCAATGGATGGCTACACCTTC.

In this sample, this clonotype turned up a few times. This chain connects TRBV4-2 to TRBJ2-2; TRBD1 matches 10 bases. Per germline, CDR1 LGHNA and CDR2 YNFKEQ. CDR3 length: 15 residues. Germline trimming cut 4 bases from V and 7 bases from J; bases unmatched to any gene: 6. CDR3 DNA: TGTGCCAGCAGCCGCTCGGGACAGGGGATCGGGGAGCTGTTTTTT. Amino acid sequence: CASSRSGQGIGELFF.

This chain links TRBV20-1 with TRBJ1-4; D is possibly TRBD1 (6 bases). CDR1 is DFQATT, CDR2 SNEGSKA, per germline (reference sequence). Trimming stripped 2 bases from V and 7 bases from J, with 23 bases between. The CDR3 loop spans 17 amino acids. The CDR3 DNA follows: TGCAGTGCTAGAACCCTGGCAGGGGACAAGCAGGGTGAAAAACTGTTTTTT. This encodes CSARTLAGDKQGEKLFF.

Relative to its sample, this clonotype is medium-sized. The rearrangement uses TRBV7-9 and TRBJ2-6, with unresolved D. Germline CDR1 reads SEHNR; CDR2 reads FQNEAQ (reference sequence). Deletions cut 1 base from V and 4 bases from J, with 8 bases between. The CDR3 runs to 15 residues. DNA of the CDR3: TGTGCCAGCAGCTTAGTTGCAGGCGGGGCCAACGTCCTGACTTTC. Protein sequence: CASSLVAGGANVLTF.

About this clonotype: One end of the junction varies from germline; a read error may be responsible. This rearrangement joins TRBV2 to TRBJ2-5; TRBD2 matches 10 bases. Germline assignment: CDR1 SNHLY and CDR2 FYNNEI. The CDR3 spans 15 residues. CDR3 nucleotides: TGTGCCAGCAGAGAAGCGGGAGGGCCCACGAGTCGATTCTACTTC. Translated, it gives CASREAGGPTSRFYF.

This clonotype was observed at least ten times. V and J are TRBV5-1 and TRBJ2-7, with 7 bases identical to TRBD2. Germline values: CDR1 SGHRS, CDR2 YFSETQ. The CDR3 contains 15 residues. V shed 4 bases and J 7 bases; nucleotides not matched to a gene: 14. The CDR3 region is CASSPREAAAGEQYF. As DNA, the CDR3 is TGCGCCAGCAGCCCCAGAGAGGCAGCAGCGGGAGAGCAGTACTTC.

This clonotype occurred a few times. The chain employs TRBV28 and TRBJ1-2, with TRBD1 as a possible D gene (5 bases). CDR3 length equals 14 residues. The V end lost 2 bases, the J end lost 8 bases, and 15 bases lay between the germline ends. Germline V gives CDR1 MDHEN, CDR2 SYDVKM. The DNA of the CDR3 is TGTGCCAGCAGTTTAGGAGACAGCGAGGGGGGCTACACCTTC. Its protein is CASSLGDSEGGYTF.

The genes are TRBV13 and TRBJ2-1, with 8 bases identical to TRBD2. CDR3 length equals 16 residues. Per the germline V gene, CDR1 is PRHDT and CDR2 is FYEKMQ (reference sequence). The V gene end was trimmed by 4 bases and the J gene end by 1 base; junction bases not matched to a gene: 6. CDR3 protein: CASSYQREISYNEQFF. The CDR3 nucleotides read TGTGCCAGCAGCTACCAGCGGGAGATTTCCTACAATGAGCAGTTCTTC.

This chain joins TRBV7-9 and TRBJ1-6; D is undetermined. The CDR3 loop spans 13 amino acids. V was trimmed by 5 bases and J by 8 bases, leaving 10 bases between them. From germline, CDR1 is SEHNR and CDR2 FQNEAQ (reference sequence). DNA of the CDR3: TGTGCCAGCAGCGCGGATGGTGATTCACCCCTCCACTTT. Its protein product is CASSADGDSPLHF. The full variable domain, in which reference TRBV7-9 and TRBJ1-6 provide the parts outside the CDR3, is DTGVSQNPRHKITKRGQNVTFRCDPISEHNRLYWYRQTLGQGPEFLTYFQNEAQLEKSRLLSDRFSAERPKGSFSTLEIQRTEQGDSAMYLCASSADGDSPLHFGNGTRLTVT.

The sample holds many counts of this clonotype. The V call is TRBV18, the J call TRBJ2-7; D gene uncertain. This CDR3 is 12 amino acids long. Looked up from germline, CDR1 is KGHSH and CDR2 is LQKENI. Deletions cut 6 bases from V and 5 bases from J, with 11 bases between. The CDR3 region has the DNA TGTGCCAGCTCCCCTACCTGGGACGAGCAGTACTTC. The encoded protein is CASSPTWDEQYF. Filled out from reference TRBV18 and TRBJ2-7, the complete variable domain reads NAGVMQNPRHLVRRRGQEARLRCSPMKGHSHVYWYRQLPEEGLKFMVYLQKENIIDESGMPKERFSAEFPKEGPSILRIQQVVRGDSAAYFCASSPTWDEQYFGPGTRLTVT.

This clonotype was detected only a few times. The rearrangement uses TRBV27 and TRBJ2-1; 9 positions agree with TRBD2. The length of the CDR3 is 14 residues. Germline trimming cut 6 bases from V and 6 bases from J; bases unmatched to any gene: 6. Looked up from germline, CDR1 is MNHEY and CDR2 is SMNVEV (reference sequence). CDR3 sequence reads: CASRRAGGPNEQFF. The CDR3 DNA reads TGTGCCAGCAGGCGGGCGGGAGGGCCCAATGAGCAGTTCTTC.

This clonotype was detected only a few times. This chain links TRBV5-6 with TRBJ2-2; D gene ambiguous. The germline V gene has CDR1 SGHDT and CDR2 YYEEEE. V lost 5 bases to trimming and J lost 1 base, with 3 bases between them. This CDR3 comprises 12 residues. DNA for the CDR3: TGTGCCAGCAGGAAGAACACCGGGGAGCTGTTTTTT. Translating it yields CASRKNTGELFF.

This CDR3 reads CASSSDLGSPEAFF. The DNA of the CDR3 is TGTGCCAGCAGTTCCGACCTCGGCAGCCCTGAAGCTTTCTTT. The rearrangement uses TRBV6-5 and TRBJ1-1; D unclear. The germline CDR1 and CDR2 sequences are MNHEY and SVGAGI. The ends were cut back, 4 bases at V and 6 bases at J, with 15 bases in the middle. The CDR3 totals 14 residues.

The chain is built from TRBV2 and TRBJ1-5; 7 bases are a match to TRBD1. The V gene end was trimmed by 2 bases and the J gene end by 0 bases; junction bases not matched to a gene: 13. Germline loops: CDR1 SNHLY, CDR2 FYNNEI. The CDR3 spans 19 residues. The CDR3 here is CASSEKGAHLDDSNQPQHF. CDR3 bases: TGTGCCAGCAGTGAAAAGGGGGCCCACCTAGACGATAGCAATCAGCCCCAGCATTTT. Full variable domain (outside the CDR3, taken from reference TRBV2 and TRBJ1-5): EPEVTQTPSHQVTQMGQEVILRCVPISNHLYFYWYRQILGQKVEFLVSFYNNEISEKSEIFDDQFSVERPDGSNFTLKIRSTKLEDSAMYFCASSEKGAHLDDSNQPQHFGDGTRLSIL.

This chain joins TRBV2 and TRBJ1-6; D is undetermined. The V end lost 3 bases, the J end lost 13 bases, and 7 bases lay between the germline ends. Germline V gene data show CDR1 as SNHLY and CDR2 as FYNNEI. The CDR3 spans 11 residues. In nucleotides, the CDR3 is TGTGCCAGCAGTGATACACGGCCCCTCCACTTT. It translates to CASSDTRPLHF.

This clonotype occurred a few times. The genes are TRBV20-1 and TRBJ1-1, with 11 nucleotides matching TRBD1. Germline CDR1 reads DFQATT; CDR2 reads SNEGSKA (reference sequence). This CDR3 is built from 15 residues. The V gene end was trimmed by 5 bases and the J gene end by 4 bases; junction bases not matched to a gene: 9. The CDR3 protein is CSARDRGVSSTEAFF. The CDR3 nucleotides read TGCAGTGCTCGGGACAGGGGGGTTAGTAGCACTGAAGCTTTCTTT.

The J gene is TRBJ2-2, the V gene TRBV12-3 or TRBV12-4; 7 bases map to TRBD2. Trimming cost V 6 bases and J 8 bases; bases outside gene matches: 6. The CDR3 contains 13 residues. The CDR3 loop is CASRPTSAGELFF. CDR3 DNA: TGTGCCAGCAGGCCCACTAGCGCAGGGGAGCTGTTTTTT.

The chain couples TRBV6-1 to TRBJ2-7, with 7 nucleotides matching TRBD1. The CDR3 extends over 18 amino acids. In germline, CDR1 is MNHNS, CDR2 SASEGT. With 1 base clipped from V and 0 bases from J, the junction kept 12 bases outside the gene matches. CDR3 loop: CASSEEGFPGQFSYEQYF. CDR3 in DNA: TGTGCCAGCAGTGAAGAGGGGTTCCCGGGACAGTTCTCCTACGAGCAGTACTTC.

The J gene is TRBJ2-4, the V gene TRBV3-1, with a weak D call TRBD1 (6 bases). Trimming removed 1 base from V and 5 bases from J, with 12 bases in between. The CDR3 consists of 15 residues. Per germline, CDR1 LGHDT and CDR2 YNNKEL (reference sequence). The CDR3 spells CASSQAGTSENIQYF. CDR3 nucleotide sequence: TGTGCCAGCAGCCAAGCCGGGACATCAGAAAACATTCAGTACTTC.

This chain joins TRBV7-9 and TRBJ1-6; D not resolved. The CDR3 extends over 14 amino acids. CDR1 SEHNR and CDR2 FQNEAQ come from the germline V gene (reference sequence). Trimming shortened V by 3 bases and J by 0 bases, and 3 bases separated the two germline ends. In DNA, the CDR3 is TGTGCCAGCAGCTTCGGCTCCTATAATTCACCCCTCCACTTT. This encodes CASSFGSYNSPLHF.

The genes are TRBV7-2 and TRBJ1-3; D is possibly TRBD1 (5 bases). V lost 5 bases and J lost 11, with 25 bases in between. Germline-derived CDR1 and CDR2 are SGHTA and FQGNSA. The CDR3 spans 16 residues. This CDR3 reads CASSPAAPGIRAPIYF. CDR3 DNA: TGTGCCAGCAGCCCCGCCGCTCCAGGGATAAGGGCCCCCATATATTTT.

V is TRBV5-1 and J is TRBJ2-1, with a possible D match to TRBD2 (6 bases). Between the trimmed V and J ends, which lost 0 bases and 8 bases, there was a span of 15 bases. Looked up from germline, CDR1 is SGHRS and CDR2 is YFSETQ. The CDR3 is made up of 15 amino acids. CDR3 DNA sequence: TGCGCCAGCAGCTTGGATCAGAGGAGGGGCGATGAGCAGTTCTTC. Translating gives CASSLDQRRGDEQFF.

This clonotype was counted many times. V and J are TRBV29-1 and TRBJ2-2; TRBD2 is a possible D gene (6 bases). Deletions cut 5 bases from V and 9 bases from J, with 19 bases between. This CDR3 is built from 14 residues. Germline CDR1 SQVTM, CDR2 ANQGSEA. CDR3 coding DNA: TGCAGCGTTATCCGGGACTCGGGTGGCCGGGAGCTGTTTTTT. As protein: CSVIRDSGGRELFF.

The chain has TRBV28 and TRBJ2-1; D is perhaps TRBD1 or TRBD2 (5 bases each). From germline, CDR1 is MDHEN and CDR2 SYDVKM. V lost 5 bases to trimming and J lost 2 bases, with 13 bases between them. The CDR3 consists of 15 residues. The CDR3 DNA is TGTGCCAGCAGTCCCCGGGACCATACCTACAATGAGCAGTTCTTC. This gives the protein CASSPRDHTYNEQFF.

The chain combines TRBV6-1 with TRBJ1-1; the D is unclear. From germline, CDR1 is MNHNS and CDR2 SASEGT. V lost 5 bases, J lost 1 base, and 14 bases lay in between. The CDR3 is 15 residues long. Here the CDR3 reads CASSHSGRGNTEAFF. The CDR3 DNA reads TGTGCCAGCAGTCACAGCGGGCGGGGGAACACTGAAGCTTTCTTT.

This clonotype has only a few counts. The V gene is TRBV6-5, the J gene TRBJ2-1; tentative D call: TRBD1 (6 bases). Between the trimmed V and J ends, which lost 2 bases and 7 bases, there was a span of 15 bases. The CDR3 runs 15 residues. The germline V gene encodes CDR1 MNHEY and CDR2 SVGAGI. Here the CDR3 reads CASSYPAPRGNEQFF. The CDR3 coding sequence is TGTGCCAGCAGTTACCCGGCTCCAAGGGGGAATGAGCAGTTCTTC.

This clonotype was seen at least ten times. The CDR3 nucleotides read TGTGCCATCAGTGAGGCACAGGGCTATGGCTACACCTTC. It is translated as CAISEAQGYGYTF. J is TRBJ1-2 and V is TRBV10-3; D is perhaps TRBD1 (6 bases). Germline V gene lookup returns CDR1 ENHRY and CDR2 SYGVKD. The CDR3 totals 13 residues. Trimming took off 2 bases at V and 4 bases at J, with 8 bases between the two ends.